This T cell receptor (beta chain) is drawn from a study of T-cell memory formation after mild COVID-19. TCRdb passed the 5' RACE reads through MiXCR, listing each CDR3 protein once. The table records 250,000 to 350,000 distinct CDR3 sequences, under 20% of them present only once. This clonotype was counted a few times. With 4 bases clipped from V and 6 bases from J, the junction kept 2 bases outside the gene matches. This CDR3 comprises 15 residues. Germline V lookup: CDR1 LGHNA, CDR2 YNFKEQ. V usage is TRBV4-2 and J usage is TRBJ2-2, with 13 nucleotides matching TRBD2. The source of this sequence is a man aged 18 to 35 who had mild COVID-19 (a few samples of this study predate the infection). Cell type and time point are not known. Sequenced material: PBMCs or a T cell subset sorted from them (not recorded which). CDR3: CASSPTSGGPGELFF. In nucleotides, the CDR3 is TGTGCCAGCAGCCCGACTAGCGGGGGGCCCGGGGAGCTGTTTTTT.